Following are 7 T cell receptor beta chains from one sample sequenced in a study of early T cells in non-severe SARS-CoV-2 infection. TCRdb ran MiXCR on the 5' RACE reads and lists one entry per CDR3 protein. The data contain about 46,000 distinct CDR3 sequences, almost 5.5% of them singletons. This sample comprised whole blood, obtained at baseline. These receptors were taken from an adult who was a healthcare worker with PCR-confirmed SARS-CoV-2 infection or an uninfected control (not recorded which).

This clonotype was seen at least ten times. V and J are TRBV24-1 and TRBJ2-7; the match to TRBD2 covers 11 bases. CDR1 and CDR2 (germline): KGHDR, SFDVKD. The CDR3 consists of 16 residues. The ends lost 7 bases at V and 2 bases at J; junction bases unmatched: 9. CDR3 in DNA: TGTGCCACCAGCCCGGGGACTAGCGGAATCGCCTACGAGCAGTACTTC. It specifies CATSPGTSGIAYEQYF.

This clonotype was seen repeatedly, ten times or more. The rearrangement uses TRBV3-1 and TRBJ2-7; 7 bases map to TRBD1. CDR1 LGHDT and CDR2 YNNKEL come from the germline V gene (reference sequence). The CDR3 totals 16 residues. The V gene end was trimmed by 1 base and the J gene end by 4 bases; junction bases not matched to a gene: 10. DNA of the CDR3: TGTGCCAGCAGCCAAGTCATTACAGGGGAGTGGTACGAGCAGTACTTC. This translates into CASSQVITGEWYEQYF.

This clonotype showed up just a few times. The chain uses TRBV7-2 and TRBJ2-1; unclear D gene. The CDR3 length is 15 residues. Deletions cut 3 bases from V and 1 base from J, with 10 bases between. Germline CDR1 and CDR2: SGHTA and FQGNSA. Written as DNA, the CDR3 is TGTGCCAGCAGCTTCGCCAAGGTATCCTACAATGAGCAGTTCTTC. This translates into CASSFAKVSYNEQFF.

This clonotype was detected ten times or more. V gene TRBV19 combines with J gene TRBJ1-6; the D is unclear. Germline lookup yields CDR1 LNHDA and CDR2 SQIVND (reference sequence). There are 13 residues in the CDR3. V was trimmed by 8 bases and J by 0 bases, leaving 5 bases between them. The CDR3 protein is CASLSSYNSPLHF. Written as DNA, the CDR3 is TGTGCCAGTCTAAGCTCCTATAATTCACCCCTCCACTTT. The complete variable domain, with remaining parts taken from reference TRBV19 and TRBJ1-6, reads DGGITQSPKYLFRKEGQNVTLSCEQNLNHDAMYWYRQDPGQGLRLIYYSQIVNDFQKGDIAEGYSVSREKKESFPLTVTSAQKNPTAFYLCASLSSYNSPLHFGNGTRLTVT.

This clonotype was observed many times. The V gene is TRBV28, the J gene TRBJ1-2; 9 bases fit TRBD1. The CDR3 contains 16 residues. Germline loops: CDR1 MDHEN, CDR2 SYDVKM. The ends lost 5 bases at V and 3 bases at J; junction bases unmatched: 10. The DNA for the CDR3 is TGTGCCAGCAGTCTCACAACAGGGGGCATTTACTATGGCTACACCTTC. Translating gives CASSLTTGGIYYGYTF.

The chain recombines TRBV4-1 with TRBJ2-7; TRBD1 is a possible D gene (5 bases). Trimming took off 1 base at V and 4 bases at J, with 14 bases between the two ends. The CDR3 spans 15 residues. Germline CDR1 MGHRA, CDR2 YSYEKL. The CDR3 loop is CASSQGAGSGYEQYF. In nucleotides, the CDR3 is TGCGCCAGCAGCCAAGGGGCAGGGTCGGGTTACGAGCAGTACTTC.

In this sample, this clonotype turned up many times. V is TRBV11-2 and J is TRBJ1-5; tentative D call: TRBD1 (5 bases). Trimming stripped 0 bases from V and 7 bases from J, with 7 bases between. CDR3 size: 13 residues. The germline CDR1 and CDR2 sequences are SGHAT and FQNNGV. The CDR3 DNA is TGTGCCAGCAGCTTAGATCGGGGGCAGCCCCAGCATTTT. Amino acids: CASSLDRGQPQHF. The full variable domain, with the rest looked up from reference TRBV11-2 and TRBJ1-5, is EAGVAQSPRYKIIEKRQSVAFWCNPISGHATLYWYQQILGQGPKLLIQFQNNGVVDDSQLPKDRFSAERLKGVDSTLKIQPAKLEDSAVYLCASSLDRGQPQHFGDGTRLSIL.